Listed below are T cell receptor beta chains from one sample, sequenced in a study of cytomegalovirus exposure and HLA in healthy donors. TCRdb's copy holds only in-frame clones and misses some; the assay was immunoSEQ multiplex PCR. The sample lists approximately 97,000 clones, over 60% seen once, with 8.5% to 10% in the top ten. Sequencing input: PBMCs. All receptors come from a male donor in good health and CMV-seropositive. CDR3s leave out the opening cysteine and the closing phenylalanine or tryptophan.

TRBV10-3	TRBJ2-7	AISESITGRGYEQY
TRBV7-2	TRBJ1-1	ASSSQGRTEAF
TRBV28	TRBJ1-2	AIPGQDRYGYT
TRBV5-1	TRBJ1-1	ASSPMGLFNTEAF
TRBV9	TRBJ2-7	ASSPTEGAYEQY
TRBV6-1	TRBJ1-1	ASSGQKNTEAF
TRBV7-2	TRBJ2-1	ASSGTKDHEQF
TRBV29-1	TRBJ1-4	SARPPGPGTNEKLF
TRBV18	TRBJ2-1	ASSPNPGGYNEQF
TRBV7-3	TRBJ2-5	ASSFNKRETQY
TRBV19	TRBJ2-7	ASSISAGVAYEQY
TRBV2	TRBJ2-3	ASSDRGTLADTQY
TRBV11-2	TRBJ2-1	ASSLEQGRDEQF
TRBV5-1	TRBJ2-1	ASSPNSGSHNEQF
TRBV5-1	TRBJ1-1	ASSTGTGSNTEAF
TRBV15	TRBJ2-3	ATSHPVGGGRLNTQY
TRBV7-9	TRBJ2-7	SSSLGGGKQY
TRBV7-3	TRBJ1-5	ASSSFRDRHQH
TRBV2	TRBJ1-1	ASQPGLGASGAF
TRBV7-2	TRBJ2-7	ASSEAPGRQY
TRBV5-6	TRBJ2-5	ASSYLGGEDKTQY
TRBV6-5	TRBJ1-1	ASSRLGTGVTEAF
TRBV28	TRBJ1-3	ASTSGREGDTIY
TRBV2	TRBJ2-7	ASRAQLATAYEQY
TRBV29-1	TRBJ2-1	SAAGGVNEQF
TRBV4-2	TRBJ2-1	ASSPDLEVNEQF
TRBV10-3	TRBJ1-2	AISPEINYGYT
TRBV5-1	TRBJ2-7	ASSLRDYNYEQY
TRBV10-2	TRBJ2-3	ASSDPGTGADTQY
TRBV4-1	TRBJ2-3	ASSHSSGTGFTDTQY
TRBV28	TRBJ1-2	ASSPYGVDGYT
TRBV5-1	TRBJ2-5	ASSLDPSGRSEQY
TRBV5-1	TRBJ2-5	ASSFGSGEETQY
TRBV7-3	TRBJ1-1	ASSLEGQGKAF
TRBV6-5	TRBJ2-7	ASSPGLAPSYEQY
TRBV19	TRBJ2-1	ATTSGLARDNEQF
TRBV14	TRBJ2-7	ASSQLRTYEQY
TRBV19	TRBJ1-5	ASSRLDSYQPQH
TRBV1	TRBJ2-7	TSRFRSNMGLAGSGEQY
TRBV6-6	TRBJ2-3	ASSPRHPSTDTQY
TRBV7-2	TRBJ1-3	ASSRGDGNTIY
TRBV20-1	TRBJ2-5	SARPGETQY
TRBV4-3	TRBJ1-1	ASSQTGMNTEAF
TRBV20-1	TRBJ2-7	SARANYEQY
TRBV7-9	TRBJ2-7	ASSPTGTGYEQY
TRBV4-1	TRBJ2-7	ASSARRDRVDEQY
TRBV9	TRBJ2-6	ASSGQVGSGANGLT
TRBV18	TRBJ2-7	ASSPSQRRAYEQY
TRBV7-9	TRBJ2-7	SSTSPGRVGFEQY
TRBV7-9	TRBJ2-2	SSRLAGGYTGELF